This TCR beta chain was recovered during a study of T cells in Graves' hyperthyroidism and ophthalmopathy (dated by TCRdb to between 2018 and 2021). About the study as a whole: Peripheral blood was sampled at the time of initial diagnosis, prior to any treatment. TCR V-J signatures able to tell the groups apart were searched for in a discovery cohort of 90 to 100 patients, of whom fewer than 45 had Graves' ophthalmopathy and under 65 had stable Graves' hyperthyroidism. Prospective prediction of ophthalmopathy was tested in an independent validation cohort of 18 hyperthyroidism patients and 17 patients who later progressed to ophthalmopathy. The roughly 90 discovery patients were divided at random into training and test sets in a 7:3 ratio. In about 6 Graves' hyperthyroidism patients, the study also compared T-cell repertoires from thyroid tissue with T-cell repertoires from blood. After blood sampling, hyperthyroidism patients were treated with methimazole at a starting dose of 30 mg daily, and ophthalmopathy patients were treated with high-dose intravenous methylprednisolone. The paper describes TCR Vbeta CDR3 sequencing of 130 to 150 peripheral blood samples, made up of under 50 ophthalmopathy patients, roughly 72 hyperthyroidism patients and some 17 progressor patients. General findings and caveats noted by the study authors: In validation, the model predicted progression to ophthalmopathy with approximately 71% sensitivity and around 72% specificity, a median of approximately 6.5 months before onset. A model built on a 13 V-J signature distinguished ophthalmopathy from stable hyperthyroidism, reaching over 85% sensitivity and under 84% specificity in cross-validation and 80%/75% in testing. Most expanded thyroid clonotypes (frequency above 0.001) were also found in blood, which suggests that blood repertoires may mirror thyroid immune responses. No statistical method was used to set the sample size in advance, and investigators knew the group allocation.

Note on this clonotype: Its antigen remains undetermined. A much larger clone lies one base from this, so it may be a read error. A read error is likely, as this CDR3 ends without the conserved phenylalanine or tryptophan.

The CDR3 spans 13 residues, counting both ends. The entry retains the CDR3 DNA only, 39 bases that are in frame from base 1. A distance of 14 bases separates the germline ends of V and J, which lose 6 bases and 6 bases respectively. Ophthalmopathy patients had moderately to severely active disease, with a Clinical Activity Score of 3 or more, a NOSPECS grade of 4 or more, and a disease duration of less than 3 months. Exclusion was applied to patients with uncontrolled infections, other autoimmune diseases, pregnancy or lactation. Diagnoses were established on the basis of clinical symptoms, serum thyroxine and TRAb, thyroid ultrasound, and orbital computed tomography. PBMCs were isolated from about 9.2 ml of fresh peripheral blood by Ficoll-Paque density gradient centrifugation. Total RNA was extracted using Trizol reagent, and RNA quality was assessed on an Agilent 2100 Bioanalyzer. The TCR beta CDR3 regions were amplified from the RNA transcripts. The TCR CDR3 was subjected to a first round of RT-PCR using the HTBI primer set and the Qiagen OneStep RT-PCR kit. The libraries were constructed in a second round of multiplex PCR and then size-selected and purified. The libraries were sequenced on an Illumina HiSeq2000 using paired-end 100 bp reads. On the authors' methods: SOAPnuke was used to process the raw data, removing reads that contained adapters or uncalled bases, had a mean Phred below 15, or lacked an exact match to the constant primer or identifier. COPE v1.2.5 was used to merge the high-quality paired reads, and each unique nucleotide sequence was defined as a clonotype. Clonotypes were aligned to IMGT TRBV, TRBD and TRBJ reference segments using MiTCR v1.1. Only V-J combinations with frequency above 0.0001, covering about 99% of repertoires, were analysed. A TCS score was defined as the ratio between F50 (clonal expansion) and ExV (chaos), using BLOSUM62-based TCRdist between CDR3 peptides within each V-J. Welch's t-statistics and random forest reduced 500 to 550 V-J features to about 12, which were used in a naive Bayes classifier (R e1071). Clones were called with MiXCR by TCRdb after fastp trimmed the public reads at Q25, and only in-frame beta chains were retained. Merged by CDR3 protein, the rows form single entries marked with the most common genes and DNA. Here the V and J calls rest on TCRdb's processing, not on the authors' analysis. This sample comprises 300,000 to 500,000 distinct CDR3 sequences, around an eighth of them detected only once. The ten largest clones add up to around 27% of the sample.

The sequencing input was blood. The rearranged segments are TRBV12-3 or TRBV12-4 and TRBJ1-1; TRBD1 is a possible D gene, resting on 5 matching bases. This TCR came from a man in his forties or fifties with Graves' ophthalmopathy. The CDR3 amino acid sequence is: CASRPGSLAEAFL. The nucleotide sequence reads TGTGCCAGCAGGCCAGGGAGCCTCGCTGAAGCTTTCCTT.